This entry describes one TCR beta chain. What it binds is unknown. Clones were sequenced by immunoSEQ multiplex PCR, and TCRdb holds only the in-frame ones, with some missing. Here the sample spans 45,000 to 65,000 clones, about 81% being singletons. Deletions cut 1 base from V and 0 bases from J, with 10 bases between. The CDR3 consists of 16 residues. The germline V gene encodes CDR1 MGHRA and CDR2 YSYEKL. The data belong to a study of OX40 agonist ivuxolimab in advanced cancers. Across the study: Participants, 70% to 90% male, averaged approximately 56 years of age, ranging from about 20 to 79.

General study results and limits: Clones of CD4+ and CD8+ blood T cells grew by week 6 at doses of 0.1 to 3.0 mg/kg.

The sequencing used CD4+ or CD8+ T cells sorted from blood, collected in a trial of the OX40 agonist ivuxolimab. J is TRBJ2-1 and V is TRBV4-1; D gene unclear. The receptor comes from an adult with an advanced solid tumor such as melanoma, head and neck, liver or kidney cancer. The CDR3 region is CASSQGRKSSYNEQFF. Written as DNA, the CDR3 is TGCGCCAGCAGCCAAGGTCGGAAGAGCTCCTACAATGAGCAGTTCTTC.